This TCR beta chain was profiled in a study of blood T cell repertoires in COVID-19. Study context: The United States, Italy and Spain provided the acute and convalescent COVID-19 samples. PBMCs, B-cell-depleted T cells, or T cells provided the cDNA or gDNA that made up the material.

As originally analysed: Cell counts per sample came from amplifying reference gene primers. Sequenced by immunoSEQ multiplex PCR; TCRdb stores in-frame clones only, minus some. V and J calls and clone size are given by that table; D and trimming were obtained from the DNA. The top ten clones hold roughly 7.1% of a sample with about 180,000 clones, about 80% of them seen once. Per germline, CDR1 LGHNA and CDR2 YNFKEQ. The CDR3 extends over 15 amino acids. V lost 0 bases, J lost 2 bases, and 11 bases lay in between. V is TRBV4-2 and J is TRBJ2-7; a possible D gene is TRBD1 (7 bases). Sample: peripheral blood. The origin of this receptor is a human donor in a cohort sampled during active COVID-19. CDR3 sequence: CASSQEPGGTYEQYF. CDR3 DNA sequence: TGTGCCAGCAGCCAAGAACCAGGGGGGACCTACGAGCAGTACTTC.